Listed below are T cell receptor beta chains from one sample, sequenced in a study of blood T cell repertoires in COVID-19. Generated by immunoSEQ multiplex PCR, the TCRdb table keeps only in-frame clones and is missing some. This sample carries 390,000 or so clones, 86% of them seen once, and the ten largest clones take over 1.3%. Input material: peripheral blood. The receptors stem from a woman aged 25 to 45 with active or convalescent COVID-19. CDR3s include the opening cysteine and the closing phenylalanine or tryptophan. Each record gives: CDR3 length, V gene, J gene, D gene, clone size, CDR3 DNA, CDR3 protein. The D gene is left open where the match is weak. Not all rows give a size; the values are once, few, many and, for expanded clones, a class.

cdr3_length: 13
v_call: TRBV28
j_call: TRBJ1-2
d_call: NA
clone_size: NA
cdr3_nt: TGTGCCAGCAGCGATAGGGGGAACTATGGCTACACCTTC
cdr3_aa: CASSDRGNYGYTF

cdr3_length: 15
v_call: TRBV19
j_call: TRBJ2-7
d_call: TRBD2
clone_size: NA
cdr3_nt: TGTGCCAGAAGAACAAGGACTAGTGGGTGCTACGAGCAGTACTTC
cdr3_aa: CARRTRTSGCYEQYF

cdr3_length: 16
v_call: TRBV2
j_call: TRBJ1-5
d_call: NA
clone_size: NA
cdr3_nt: TGTGCCAGCAGCGGGCGGCAGGGATCTAGCAATCAGCCCCAGCATTTT
cdr3_aa: CASSGRQGSSNQPQHF

cdr3_length: 15
v_call: TRBV7-9
j_call: TRBJ1-4
d_call: NA
clone_size: few
cdr3_nt: TGTGCCAGCAGCATAAGGACAGCAGCCAATGAAAAACTGTTTTTT
cdr3_aa: CASSIRTAANEKLFF

cdr3_length: 15
v_call: TRBV9
j_call: TRBJ2-5
d_call: TRBD2
clone_size: NA
cdr3_nt: TGTGCCAGCAGCACCCCTAGCGGGGGAGTAGAGACCCAGTACTTC
cdr3_aa: CASSTPSGGVETQYF

cdr3_length: 14
v_call: TRBV29-1
j_call: TRBJ2-3
d_call: NA
clone_size: few
cdr3_nt: TGCAGCGTTGTCCCTGGGGGCAGGGCGAATACGCAGTATTTT
cdr3_aa: CSVVPGGRANTQYF

cdr3_length: 14
v_call: TRBV5-1
j_call: TRBJ1-5
d_call: TRBD1
clone_size: NA
cdr3_nt: TGCGCCAGCAGCTCGGAGGGGGCTGGGCAGCCCCAGCATTTT
cdr3_aa: CASSSEGAGQPQHF

cdr3_length: 15
v_call: TRBV29-1
j_call: TRBJ2-2
d_call: NA
clone_size: NA
cdr3_nt: TGCAGCGTTGCCCGCTGGACAGAGAACACCGGGGAGCTGTTTTTT
cdr3_aa: CSVARWTENTGELFF

cdr3_length: 15
v_call: TRBV11-2
j_call: TRBJ2-7
d_call: TRBD1
clone_size: NA
cdr3_nt: TGTGCCAGCAGACGTACCGGGACAGGGAGCTACGAGCAGTACTTC
cdr3_aa: CASRRTGTGSYEQYF

cdr3_length: 16
v_call: TRBV6-2/TRBV6-3
j_call: TRBJ2-7
d_call: TRBD1
clone_size: NA
cdr3_nt: TGTGCCAGCAGTTACGATCGTAGGACAGGGGGCAACGAGCAGTACTTC
cdr3_aa: CASSYDRRTGGNEQYF

cdr3_length: 15
v_call: TRBV4-2
j_call: TRBJ2-5
d_call: TRBD2
clone_size: NA
cdr3_nt: TGTGCCAGCAGCCAAGGGGGACTAGCGGTAGAGACCCAGTACTTC
cdr3_aa: CASSQGGLAVETQYF

cdr3_length: 15
v_call: TRBV29-1
j_call: TRBJ2-5
d_call: NA
clone_size: NA
cdr3_nt: TGCAGCGCTACCGAGCAGGGAGGCAGCCAAGAGACCCAGTACTTC
cdr3_aa: CSATEQGGSQETQYF